This T cell receptor beta chain was found in a study of cytomegalovirus exposure and HLA in healthy donors. Study-level points and caveats: TCR beta V- and J-gene trimming was later associated with a missense DCLRE1C variant. Through in vitro validation, three CMV-associated chains were shown to be specific for CMV antigens.

The J segment lost 4 bases and the V segment lost 5 bases, leaving 14 bases of the junction unmatched. The CDR3 is 17 amino acids. Germline CDR1 MGHRA, CDR2 YSYEKL. The PCR used 60 Vbeta and 13 Jbeta primers. Sequenced by immunoSEQ multiplex PCR; TCRdb stores in-frame clones only, minus some. The sample lists over 80,000 clones, approximately 83% seen once, with 3% to 3.5% in the top ten. At the time of sampling, donors were nominally healthy, though unrecorded immune exposures were likely. Concerning this clone: Its antigen is not identified.

This sequence was found in a man aged 40-49 years in good health and CMV-seronegative. The specimen was PBMCs. The chain is built from TRBV4-1 and TRBJ2-3, with 8 bases lining up with TRBD2. CDR3 sequence (DNA): TGCGCCAGCAGCGCGACCCCAACGGGGGGGGACCCAGATACGCAGTATTTT. Amino acid sequence: CASSATPTGGDPDTQYF.